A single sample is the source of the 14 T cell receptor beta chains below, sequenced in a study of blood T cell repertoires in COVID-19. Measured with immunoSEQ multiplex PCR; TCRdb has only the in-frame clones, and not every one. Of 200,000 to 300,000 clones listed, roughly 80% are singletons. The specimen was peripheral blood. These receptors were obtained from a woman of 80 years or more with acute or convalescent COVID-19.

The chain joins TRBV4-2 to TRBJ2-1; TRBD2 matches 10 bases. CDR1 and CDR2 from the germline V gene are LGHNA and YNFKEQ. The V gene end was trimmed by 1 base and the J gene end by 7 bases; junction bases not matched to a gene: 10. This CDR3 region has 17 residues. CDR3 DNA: TGTGCCAGCAGCCAAGTTTTTTCAGCGGGGGGGCATAATGAGCAGTTCTTC. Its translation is CASSQVFSAGGHNEQFF.

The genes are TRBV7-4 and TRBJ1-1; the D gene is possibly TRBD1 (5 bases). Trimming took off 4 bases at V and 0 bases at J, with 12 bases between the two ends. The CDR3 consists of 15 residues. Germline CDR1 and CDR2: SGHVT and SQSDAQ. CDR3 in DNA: TGTGCCAGCAGCTCGGGGGTCCGGGTGAACACTGAAGCTTTCTTT. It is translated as CASSSGVRVNTEAFF.

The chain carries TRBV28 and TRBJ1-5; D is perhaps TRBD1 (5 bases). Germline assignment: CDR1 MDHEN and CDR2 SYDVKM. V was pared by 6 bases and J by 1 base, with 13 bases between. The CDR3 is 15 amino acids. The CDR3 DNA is TGTGCCAGCAGCTCGGGACTCGGGAGCAATCAGCCCCAGCATTTT. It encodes CASSSGLGSNQPQHF.

The CDR3 DNA reads TGTGCTAGTGGTCCTGGACAGGGCGACTATGGCTACACCTTC. The encoded protein is CASGPGQGDYGYTF. This chain connects TRBV12-5 to TRBJ1-2, with 8 bases lining up with TRBD1. The V gene end was trimmed by 5 bases and the J gene end by 3 bases; junction bases not matched to a gene: 5. Germline V gene lookup returns CDR1 LGHNT and CDR2 FRNRAP. The CDR3 loop spans 14 amino acids.

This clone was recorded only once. CDR3 nucleotide sequence: TGTGCCAGCAGCCTCACCCGACAGCGCCCCAATGAAAAACTGTTTTTT. This codes for CASSLTRQRPNEKLFF. The rearrangement uses TRBV14 and TRBJ1-4, with D perhaps TRBD1 (5 bases). The ends were cut back, 4 bases at V and 5 bases at J, with 17 bases in the middle. CDR1 is SGHDN and CDR2 is FVKESK in the germline V gene. The CDR3 runs 16 residues. The whole variable domain, filled in from reference TRBV14 and TRBJ1-4, reads EAGVTQFPSHSVIEKGQTVTLRCDPISGHDNLYWYRRVMGKEIKFLLHFVKESKQDESGMPNNRFLAERTGGTYSTLKVQPAELEDSGVYFCASSLTRQRPNEKLFFGSGTQLSVL.

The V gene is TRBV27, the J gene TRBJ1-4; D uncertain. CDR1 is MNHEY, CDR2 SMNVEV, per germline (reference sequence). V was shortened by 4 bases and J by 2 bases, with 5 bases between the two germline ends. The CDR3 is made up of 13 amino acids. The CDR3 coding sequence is TGTGCCAGCAGTTACAACACTAATGAAAAACTGTTTTTT. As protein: CASSYNTNEKLFF.

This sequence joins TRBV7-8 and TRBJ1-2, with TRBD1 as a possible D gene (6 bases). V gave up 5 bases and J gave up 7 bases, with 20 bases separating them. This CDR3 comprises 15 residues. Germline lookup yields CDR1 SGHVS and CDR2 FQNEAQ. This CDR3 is CASSVTTGWYGGYTF. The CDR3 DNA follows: TGTGCCAGCAGCGTAACTACAGGGTGGTATGGTGGCTACACCTTC.

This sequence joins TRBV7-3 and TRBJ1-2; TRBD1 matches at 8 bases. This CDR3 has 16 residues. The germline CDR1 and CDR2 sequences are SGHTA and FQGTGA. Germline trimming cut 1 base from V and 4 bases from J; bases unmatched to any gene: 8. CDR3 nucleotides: TGTGCCAGCAGCTTAAAGGACAGGGAACATCCCTATGGCTACACCTTC. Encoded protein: CASSLKDREHPYGYTF.

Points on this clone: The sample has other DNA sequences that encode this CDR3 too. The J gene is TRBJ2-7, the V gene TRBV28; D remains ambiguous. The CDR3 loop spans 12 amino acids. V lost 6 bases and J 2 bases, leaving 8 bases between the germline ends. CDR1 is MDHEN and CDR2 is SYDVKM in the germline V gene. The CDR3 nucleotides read TGTGCCAGCAGCCGCGGAACCTACGAGCAGTACTTC. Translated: CASSRGTYEQYF.

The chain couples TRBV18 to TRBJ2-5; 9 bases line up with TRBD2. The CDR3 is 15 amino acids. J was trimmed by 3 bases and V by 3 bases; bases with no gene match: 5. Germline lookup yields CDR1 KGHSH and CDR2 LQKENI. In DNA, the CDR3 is TGTGCCAGCTCACCTAGCGGGGGCATAGAAGAGACCCAGTACTTC. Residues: CASSPSGGIEETQYF.

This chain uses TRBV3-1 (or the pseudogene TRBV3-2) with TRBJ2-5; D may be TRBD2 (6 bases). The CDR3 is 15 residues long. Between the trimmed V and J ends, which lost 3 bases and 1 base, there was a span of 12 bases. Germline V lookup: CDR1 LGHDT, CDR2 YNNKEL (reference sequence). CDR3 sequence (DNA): TGTGCCAGCAGCCACGGTGGGACTTTCCAAGAGACCCAGTACTTC. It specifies CASSHGGTFQETQYF.

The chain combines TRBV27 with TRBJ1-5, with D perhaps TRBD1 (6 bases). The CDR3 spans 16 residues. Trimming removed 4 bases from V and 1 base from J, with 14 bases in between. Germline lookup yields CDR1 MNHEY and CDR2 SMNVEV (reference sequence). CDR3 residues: CASSSRMQGSNQPQHF. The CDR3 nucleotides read TGTGCCAGCAGTTCCCGGATGCAGGGGAGCAATCAGCCCCAGCATTTT.

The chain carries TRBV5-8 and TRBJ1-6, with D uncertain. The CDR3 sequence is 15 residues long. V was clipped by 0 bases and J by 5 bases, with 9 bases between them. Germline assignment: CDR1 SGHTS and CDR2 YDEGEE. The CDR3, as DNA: TGTGCCAGCAGCTTGGCCTGGGCTGATAATTCACCCCTCCACTTT. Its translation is CASSLAWADNSPLHF.

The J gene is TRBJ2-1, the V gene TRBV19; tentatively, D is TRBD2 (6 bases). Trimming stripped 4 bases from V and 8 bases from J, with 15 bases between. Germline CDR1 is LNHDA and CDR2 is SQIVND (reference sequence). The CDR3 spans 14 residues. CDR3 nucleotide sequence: TGTGCCAGTAGTACCAGGGACTTCCTCTATGAGCAGTTCTTC. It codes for CASSTRDFLYEQFF.